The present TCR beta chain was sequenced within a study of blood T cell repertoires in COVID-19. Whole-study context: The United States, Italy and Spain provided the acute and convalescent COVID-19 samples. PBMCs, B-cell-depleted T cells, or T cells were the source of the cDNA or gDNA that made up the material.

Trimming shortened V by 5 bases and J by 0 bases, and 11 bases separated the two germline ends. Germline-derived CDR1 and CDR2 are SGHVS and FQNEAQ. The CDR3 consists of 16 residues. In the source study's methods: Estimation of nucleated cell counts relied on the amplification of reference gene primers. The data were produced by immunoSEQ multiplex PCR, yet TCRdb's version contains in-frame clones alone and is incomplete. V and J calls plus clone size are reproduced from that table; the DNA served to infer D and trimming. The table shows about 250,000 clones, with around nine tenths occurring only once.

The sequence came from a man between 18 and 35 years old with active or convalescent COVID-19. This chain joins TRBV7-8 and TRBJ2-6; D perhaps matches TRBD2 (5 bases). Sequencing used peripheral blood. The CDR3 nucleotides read TGTGCCAGCAGCCGGACGGGGAGCTCTGGGGCCAACGTCCTGACTTTC. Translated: CASSRTGSSGANVLTF.